This T cell receptor beta chain was observed in a study of T-cell reconstitution after alpha-beta-depleted transplantation in children. Study-wide results and limits: There were some patients whose high TCRbeta diversity at day 60 came from surviving recipient T cells and thymic progenitors. Among T cells one year after transplant, newly produced cells accounted for most counts and diversity. Reportedly, only several hundred clones from non-depleted graft cells drove alpha-beta T-cell counts at about two months.

With respect to this clonotype: Its specificity is not known.

The V and J ends lost 7 bases and 6 bases, in that order; junction bases with no gene match: 13. The CDR3 spans 15 residues. Germline loops: CDR1 MDHEN, CDR2 SYDVKM. Library preparation (for TCRbeta) was performed with unique molecular identifiers. TCRdb recomputed calls from the PCR reads with MiXCR, one row per CDR3 protein. The table records hundreds of thousands of distinct CDR3 sequences, 20% to 30% of them present only once. V usage is TRBV28 and J usage is TRBJ2-7; 9 nucleotides agree with TRBD1. The source material was PBMCs, mostly from graft donor cells, sampled 360 days after TCRalphabeta/CD19-depleted stem cell transplant. The TCR comes from a female patient between 2 and 15 years old who had a stem cell transplant for congenital amegakaryocytic thrombocytopenia, so the T cells may come from the graft donor. Here the CDR3 DNA reads TGTGCCAGCACCAAACATACAGGGGGCATAGGCGAGCAGTACTTC. It specifies CASTKHTGGIGEQYF.